Included here is one T cell receptor beta chain sequence, with context. These data belong to a study of blood T cell repertoires in COVID-19. Across the whole study: PBMCs, B-cell-depleted T cells, or T cells were the source of the cDNA or gDNA that made up the material.

CDR1 is SNHLY, CDR2 FYNNEI, per germline. Germline trimming cut 5 bases from V and 3 bases from J; bases unmatched to any gene: 14. There are 17 residues in the CDR3. Original analysis: Nucleated cell counts were estimated from reference gene primer amplification. Some clones are missing from TCRdb's copy, which holds only in-frame ones; the method was immunoSEQ multiplex PCR. V and J calls and clone size are given by that table; D and trimming were obtained from the DNA. The repertoire holds roughly 60,000 clones, more than 75% seen once, with more than 6% in the top ten. The sequence derives from a human donor with active COVID-19. The donor label of this sample is uncertain. The gene calls are TRBV2 and TRBJ2-3; 7 bases fit TRBD2. The specimen was peripheral blood. The CDR3 reads CASSSRWGLIWTDTQYF. The CDR3 DNA sequence: TGTGCCAGCAGTTCCCGATGGGGACTAATCTGGACAGATACGCAGTATTTT.